The 19 T cell receptor beta chains in this list originate from one sample, sequenced in a study of blood T cell repertoires in COVID-19. The method was immunoSEQ multiplex PCR; TCRdb's version includes in-frame clones alone and lacks a portion of them. The sample has under 95,000 clones; roughly 84% are singletons. Sequencing input: peripheral blood. These receptor sequences come from a woman of 80 years or more with acute or convalescent COVID-19.

The chain has TRBV30 and TRBJ2-2; 7 nucleotides agree with TRBD1. The CDR3 is 17 amino acids. The J segment lost 2 bases and the V segment lost 0 bases, leaving 9 bases of the junction unmatched. In germline, CDR1 is GTSNPN, CDR2 SVGIG (reference sequence). The DNA of the CDR3 is TGTGCCTGGAGTGTACCGACAGGGATTCCCAACACCGGGGAGCTGTTTTTT. It is translated as CAWSVPTGIPNTGELFF.

The CDR3 reads CASSQQGIDTEAFF. DNA of the CDR3: TGTGCCAGCAGCCAACAGGGAATTGACACTGAAGCTTTCTTT. This sequence joins TRBV3-1 (or the pseudogene TRBV3-2) and TRBJ1-1, with D perhaps matching TRBD1 (5 bases). The V gene's germline CDR1 is LGHDT and CDR2 YNNKEL (reference sequence). The CDR3 covers 14 residues. Trimming took 2 bases from V and 3 from J, leaving 10 bases between them.

The gene calls are TRBV3-1 (or the pseudogene TRBV3-2) and TRBJ1-6; TRBD1 might be the D (6 bases). The ends were cut back, 0 bases at V and 0 bases at J, with 9 bases in the middle. The CDR3 runs to 17 residues. Germline-derived CDR1 and CDR2 are LGHDT and YNNKEL (reference sequence). In DNA form, the CDR3 reads TGTGCCAGCAGCCAAGATTTGGACAGCTCCTATAATTCACCCCTCCACTTT. As protein: CASSQDLDSSYNSPLHF.

This sequence joins TRBV7-2 and TRBJ2-5, with 12 bases that match TRBD2. The V gene end was trimmed by 4 bases and the J gene end by 3 bases; junction bases not matched to a gene: 6. The CDR3 is made up of 16 amino acids. Germline V gene lookup returns CDR1 SGHTA and CDR2 FQGNSA. The CDR3 coding sequence is TGTGCCAGCAGCTCTGAGACTAGCGGGGGTGAAGAGACCCAGTACTTC. This codes for CASSSETSGGEETQYF.

The chain links TRBV2 to TRBJ2-2; 10 bases map to TRBD2. The CDR3 consists of 14 residues. The J segment lost 1 base and the V segment lost 8 bases, leaving 1 base of the junction unmatched. The germline gives CDR1 SNHLY, CDR2 FYNNEI. The CDR3 sequence is CASRTSGNTGELFF. Written as DNA, the CDR3 is TGTGCCAGCCGGACTAGCGGGAACACCGGGGAGCTGTTTTTT.

V usage is TRBV19 and J usage is TRBJ2-1; 10 bases agree with TRBD2. The CDR3 length is 13 residues. Unmatched junction bases numbered 4, after V lost 7 bases and J lost 7 bases. Germline V gene data show CDR1 as LNHDA and CDR2 as SQIVND (reference sequence). CDR3 sequence: CASMASGRNEQFF. The CDR3 DNA reads TGTGCCAGTATGGCTAGCGGGAGAAATGAGCAGTTCTTC.

The genes are TRBV19 and TRBJ2-1; 10 nucleotides align to TRBD2. Germline loops: CDR1 LNHDA, CDR2 SQIVND (reference sequence). The junction had 6 bases not matched to a gene; V was cut back by 5 bases and J by 5 bases. The CDR3 loop spans 15 amino acids. CDR3 nucleotides: TGTGCCAGTAGTGCGTGGACTAGCGGCCACAATGAGCAGTTCTTC. This codes for CASSAWTSGHNEQFF.

This rearrangement joins TRBV4-1 to TRBJ1-2; 8 positions match TRBD1. CDR1 and CDR2 (germline): MGHRA, YSYEKL. The CDR3 sequence is 16 residues long. Losses at the gene ends were 0 bases for V and 4 bases for J; bases not matched to a gene: 7. This chain's CDR3 is CASSQDQGQGIYGYTF. In DNA, the CDR3 is TGCGCCAGCAGCCAAGATCAAGGACAGGGAATCTATGGCTACACCTTC.

The chain links TRBV5-1 to TRBJ2-7; D remains ambiguous. Germline CDR1 and CDR2: SGHRS and YFSETQ. This CDR3 region has 15 residues. Trimming took 1 base from V and 0 from J, leaving 11 bases between them. The chain's CDR3 is CASSLTTQSSYEQYF. The CDR3 DNA is TGCGCCAGCAGCTTGACTACCCAGAGCTCCTACGAGCAGTACTTC.

V is TRBV14 and J is TRBJ2-3; possible D gene TRBD1, 5 bases. V was trimmed by 0 bases and J by 2 bases, leaving 12 bases between them. The CDR3 is 16 amino acids. CDR1 and CDR2 (germline): SGHDN, FVKESK. CDR3 sequence (DNA): TGTGCCAGCAGCCAAGAGGGGCGGTTATTCACAGATACGCAGTATTTT. It codes for CASSQEGRLFTDTQYF.

The chain carries TRBV25-1 and TRBJ2-5; D may be TRBD2 (7 bases). This CDR3 comprises 17 residues. The germline gives CDR1 MGHDK, CDR2 SYGVNS. V was trimmed by 2 bases and J by 4 bases, leaving 20 bases between them. CDR3 nucleotides: TGTGCCAGCAGTGAAGCGTCTCGGGGGGCAAAGGGAGAGACCCAGTACTTC. Translation: CASSEASRGAKGETQYF.

The chain joins TRBV5-1 to TRBJ2-2; D is uncertain. V lost 3 bases and J lost 5, with 11 bases in between. CDR1 and CDR2 (germline): SGHRS, YFSETQ. This CDR3 is 14 amino acids long. CDR3 in DNA: TGCGCCAGCAGCTCAAGATCAGGAACCGGGGAGCTGTTTTTT. This codes for CASSSRSGTGELFF. The full variable domain, its missing parts supplied by reference TRBV5-1 and TRBJ2-2, is KAGVTQTPRYLIKTRGQQVTLSCSPISGHRSVSWYQQTPGQGLQFLFEYFSETQRNKGNFPGRFSGRQFSNSRSEMNVSTLELGDSALYLCASSSRSGTGELFFGEGSRLTVL.

This chain uses TRBV4-3 with TRBJ1-5; TRBD1 matches at 8 bases. This CDR3 comprises 14 residues. CDR1 LGHNA and CDR2 YSLEER come from the germline V gene. V dropped 1 base and J dropped 4; count of bases not matched to a gene: 0. CDR3 nucleotide sequence: TGCGCCAGCAGCCAAGGGACAGGGAATCAGCCCCAGCATTTT. Amino acids: CASSQGTGNQPQHF.

The CDR3 coding sequence is TGTGCCATCAGTGATTCACAGGGAGTTGCCAACTATGGCTACACCTTC. This translates into CAISDSQGVANYGYTF. The chain combines TRBV10-3 with TRBJ1-2; tentative D call: TRBD1 (6 bases). Germline CDR1 ENHRY, CDR2 SYGVKD. V lost 3 bases and J lost 2, with 16 bases in between. CDR3 length: 16 amino acids.

The rearrangement joins TRBV4-1 to TRBJ2-3; 7 positions agree with TRBD2. The CDR3 has 19 residues. Germline loops: CDR1 MGHRA, CDR2 YSYEKL. The J segment lost 2 bases and the V segment lost 0 bases, leaving 14 bases of the junction unmatched. Here the CDR3 reads CASSQDGPPRAGATDTQYF. CDR3 DNA: TGCGCCAGCAGCCAAGATGGTCCCCCCCGGGCGGGAGCCACAGATACGCAGTATTTT.

This chain links TRBV6-5 with TRBJ1-5, with a tentative D call TRBD1 (5 bases). The CDR3 spans 13 residues. Looked up from germline, CDR1 is MNHEY and CDR2 is SVGAGI. The germline V and J ends were trimmed by 7 bases and 6 bases, with 13 bases remaining between them. The CDR3 DNA reads TGTGCCAGCACCCAGGGAACCTCTCAGCCCCAGCATTTT. This gives the protein CASTQGTSQPQHF.

The genes are TRBV5-1 and TRBJ2-3; D is unclear. The germline V and J ends were trimmed by 0 bases and 2 bases, with 19 bases remaining between them. This CDR3 spans 18 amino acids. CDR1 is SGHRS and CDR2 is YFSETQ in the germline V gene. The DNA for the CDR3 is TGCGCCAGCAGCTTGGAGTTGTCTGGAGCCACATACACAGATACGCAGTATTTT. This gives the protein CASSLELSGATYTDTQYF.

This chain uses TRBV5-1 with TRBJ2-1; 12 positions agree with TRBD2. The CDR3 consists of 17 residues. Germline trimming cut 4 bases from V and 4 bases from J; bases unmatched to any gene: 9. Germline V gene sequence: CDR1 SGHRS, CDR2 YFSETQ. CDR3 DNA: TGCGCCAGCAGCCCAACCGGAGGACTAGCGGGATACAATGAGCAGTTCTTC. This translates into CASSPTGGLAGYNEQFF.

CDR3: CASSRLAGGQDTQYF. The CDR3 region has the DNA TGTGCCAGCAGTCGACTAGCGGGGGGGCAAGATACGCAGTATTTT. The rearrangement joins TRBV2 to TRBJ2-3, with 14 bases fitting TRBD2. Germline V lookup: CDR1 SNHLY, CDR2 FYNNEI. Trimming at V came to 5 bases and at J to 5 bases, leaving 3 bases not matched to a gene. The CDR3 extends over 15 amino acids.